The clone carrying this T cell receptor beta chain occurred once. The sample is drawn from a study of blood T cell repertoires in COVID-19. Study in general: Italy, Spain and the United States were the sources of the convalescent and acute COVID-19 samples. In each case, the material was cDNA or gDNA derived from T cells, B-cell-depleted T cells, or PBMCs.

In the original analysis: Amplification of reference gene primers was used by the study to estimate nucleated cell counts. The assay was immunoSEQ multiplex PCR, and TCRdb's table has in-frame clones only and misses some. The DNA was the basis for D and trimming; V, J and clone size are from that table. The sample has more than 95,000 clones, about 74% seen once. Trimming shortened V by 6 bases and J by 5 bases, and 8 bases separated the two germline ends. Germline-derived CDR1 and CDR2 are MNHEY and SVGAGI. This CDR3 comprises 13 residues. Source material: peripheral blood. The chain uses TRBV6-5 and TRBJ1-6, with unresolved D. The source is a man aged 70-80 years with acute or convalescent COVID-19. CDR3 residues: CASRRSNNSPLHF. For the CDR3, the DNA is TGTGCCAGCAGGAGGTCTAATAATTCACCCCTCCACTTT.